The entry below gives a single T cell receptor (beta chain) sequence along with its context. The antigen is undetermined. Patients each gave 1 to 8 samples, pretreatment and on-treatment. This sample is part of a study of PD-L1 blockade in urothelial cancer. Study summary: Specimens of blood held a median count of roughly 130,000 T cells.

The method was immunoSEQ multiplex PCR; TCRdb's version includes in-frame clones alone and lacks a portion of them. The sample includes roughly 84,000 clones, around 80% seen only once; the top ten take more than 8%. Study-wide results and caveats: By 3 weeks, tumor-associated blood clones had expanded more in durable-benefit patients. Below-median blood TCR clonality before treatment forecast better survival.

The CDR3 is 14 residues long. Germline V lookup: CDR1 LNHDA, CDR2 SQIVND (reference sequence). J gave up 2 bases and V 6 bases, and 4 bases lay outside the gene matches. This chain connects TRBV19 to TRBJ2-7; TRBD1 aligns across 10 bases. The sample was PBMCs, taken around atezolizumab (anti-PD-L1) treatment. This receptor was identified in an older man with urothelial cancer. The CDR3 region is CASRPGQGPYEQYF. CDR3 DNA sequence: TGTGCCAGTAGGCCGGGACAGGGGCCCTACGAGCAGTACTTC.